This entry lists 10 T cell receptor beta chains sequenced from one sample in a study of post-analysis software for immune sequencing data. Study-wide results and limits: Four or five TRBV segments were significantly more frequent in patients than in controls. TRBV5-6, TRBV5-1 and TRBV20-1 were among these segments.

Libraries were made from TCR beta cDNA, and they carried unique molecular identifiers. TCRdb redid the calling of the PCR reads with MiXCR, one entry per CDR3 protein. The table lists 150,000 to 200,000 distinct CDR3 sequences, 30% of them singletons. Their antigens remain unidentified. The sample comprised blood. All receptors come from a girl aged 10 to 17 with multiple sclerosis.

This clonotype appeared a few times. This chain joins TRBV6-5 and TRBJ1-1; no reliable D call. CDR1 and CDR2 from the germline V gene are MNHEY and SVGAGI. The CDR3 spans 12 residues. Trimming cost V 4 bases and J 11 bases, with 14 bases left between them. The chain's CDR3 is CASSWGGTMAFF. Written as DNA, the CDR3 is TGTGCCAGCAGTTGGGGAGGTACGATGGCTTTCTTT.

This chain connects TRBV5-1 to TRBJ2-5, with D uncertain. V lost 3 bases and J 4 bases, leaving 13 bases between the germline ends. The germline gives CDR1 SGHRS, CDR2 YFSETQ. This CDR3 has 14 residues. DNA of the CDR3: TGCGCCAGCAGCTCTCCCCGCACATCAGAGACCCAGTACTTC. This translates into CASSSPRTSETQYF.

This clonotype was recorded many times. This chain joins TRBV4-1 and TRBJ2-1; 7 bases align to TRBD2. Germline V gene sequence: CDR1 MGHRA, CDR2 YSYEKL. V shed 4 bases, J shed 8 bases, and the junction held 11 bases outside the gene matches. The CDR3 runs to 15 residues. The CDR3 here is CASSLSGLNTDEQFF. CDR3 coding DNA: TGCGCCAGCAGCCTTTCGGGACTAAATACCGATGAGCAGTTCTTC.

Many counts were recorded for this clonotype. V usage is TRBV6-5 and J usage is TRBJ2-7, with a possible D match to TRBD1 (6 bases). Trimming shortened V by 6 bases and J by 2 bases, and 11 bases separated the two germline ends. The CDR3 has 13 residues. Germline values: CDR1 MNHEY, CDR2 SVGAGI. Written as DNA, the CDR3 is TGTGCCAGCAGGTCCAGGGGACCCTACGAGCAGTACTTC. This codes for CASRSRGPYEQYF.

This clonotype was observed a few times. This clone may be a read error of a much larger clone one base away. The rearrangement uses TRBV6-5 and TRBJ2-7, with D tentatively TRBD1 or TRBD2 (5 bases each). CDR1 is MNHEY, CDR2 SVGAGI, per germline. This CDR3 comprises 16 residues. V gave up 0 bases and J gave up 4 bases, with 16 bases separating them. The CDR3 is CASSYSGPDFGYEQYF. The CDR3 nucleotides read TGTGCCAGCAGTTACTCGGGACCAGACTTCGGATACGAGCAGTACTTC.

This chain connects TRBV6-6 to TRBJ1-5; TRBD1 might be the D (6 bases). CDR3 length: 16 residues. V shed 2 bases and J shed 5 bases, with 16 bases lying between them. CDR1 is MNHNY and CDR2 is SVGAGI in the germline V gene (reference sequence). CDR3 DNA sequence: TGTGCCAGCAGTTACCCCCCGGGGACAAGAGATCAGCCCCAGCATTTT. The encoded protein is CASSYPPGTRDQPQHF.

Details on this clonotype: A much larger clone is a single base away; this may be a read error. V is TRBV5-1 and J is TRBJ2-1; TRBD1 matches 8 bases. The CDR3 covers 15 residues. Per germline, CDR1 SGHRS and CDR2 YFSETQ. DNA of the CDR3: TGCACCAGCAGCTTGCAGGGGGCTACTTCCAATGAGCAGTTCTTC. Translated, it gives CTSSLQGATSNEQFF.

CDR3 nucleotides: TGTGCCTGGAGTGCCCAACCAGGCAAGCAGTACTTC. It encodes CAWSAQPGKQYF. The chain couples TRBV30 to TRBJ2-7; no reliable D call. Germline CDR1 reads GTSNPN; CDR2 reads SVGIG (reference sequence). The CDR3 is 12 amino acids. Trimming removed 1 base at V and 8 bases at J, with 12 bases between. Full variable domain (remainder filled in from reference TRBV30 and TRBJ2-7): SQTIHQWPATLVQPVGSPLSLECTVEGTSNPNLYWYRQAAGRGLQLLFYSVGIGQISSEVPQNLSASRPQDRQFILSSKKLLLSDSGFYLCAWSAQPGKQYFGPGTRLTVT.

About this clonotype itself: A read error may explain this, as a much larger clone is one base away. V gene TRBV29-1 combines with J gene TRBJ1-1; the D is unclear. Germline assignment: CDR1 SQVTM and CDR2 ANQGSEA. Trimming pared 8 bases from V and 0 bases from J, leaving 10 bases between. The length of the CDR3 is 12 residues. The CDR3 DNA follows: TGCAGCATGGGCCCGATGAACACTGAAGCTTTCTTT. Amino acid sequence: CSMGPMNTEAFF.

The table lists this clonotype with many counts. This rearrangement joins TRBV5-1 to TRBJ2-1, with D possibly being TRBD2 (6 bases). CDR1 is SGHRS, CDR2 YFSETQ, per germline. The CDR3 contains 16 residues. Trimming took 0 bases from V and 0 from J, leaving 10 bases between them. In DNA form, the CDR3 reads TGCGCCAGCAGCTTGGGGGACGGGAGCTCCTACAATGAGCAGTTCTTC. It translates to CASSLGDGSSYNEQFF. Looking up the rest from reference TRBV5-1 and TRBJ2-1 gives the full variable domain: KAGVTQTPRYLIKTRGQQVTLSCSPISGHRSVSWYQQTPGQGLQFLFEYFSETQRNKGNFPGRFSGRQFSNSRSEMNVSTLELGDSALYLCASSLGDGSSYNEQFFGPGTRLTVL.